This T cell receptor (beta chain) emerged from a study of CD8+ T cells in alopecia areata. The CDR3 has 13 amino acids. Germline V lookup: CDR1 SNHLY, CDR2 FYNNEI. RNA was isolated and reverse transcribed to cDNA, the sequencing template. The repertoire was sequenced with immunoSEQ multiplex PCR; TCRdb's copy has only in-frame clones and lacks some. The sample holds over 250,000 clones, around 64% seen once. Described treatment: oral pan-JAK inhibitor, 5-10 mg twice daily. Points on this clone: At one end the junction does not follow the germline gene, possibly because of a read error.

The chain uses TRBV2 and TRBJ2-7; no clear D. The sequencing here drew on CD4+ T cells sorted from blood, taken at week 52, from a patient treated with tofacitinib. This sequence originates from a human donor with alopecia areata. The CDR3 DNA reads TGTGCCAGCAGAGAAGTTCCAGTATACGAGCAGTACTTC. Amino acid sequence: CASREVPVYEQYF.